This TCR beta chain emerged from a study of blood T cell repertoires in COVID-19. Whole-study context: The United States, Italy and Spain provided the acute and convalescent COVID-19 samples. PBMCs, B-cell-depleted T cells, or T cells were the source of the cDNA or gDNA that made up the material.

CDR1 is LNHDA and CDR2 is SQIVND in the germline V gene (reference sequence). This CDR3 comprises 15 residues. Unmatched junction bases numbered 11, after V lost 5 bases and J lost 5 bases. Categorization into cohorts depended on clinical history that participants reported. The recovered donors of Cohort 3 showed two negative PCRs, clearance, or symptom resolution. Profiled with immunoSEQ multiplex PCR; TCRdb holds only in-frame clones, not every one. Of roughly 190,000 clones listed, around nine tenths are singletons. Sequencing used PBMCs or T cells enriched from blood (not recorded which). J is TRBJ2-7 and V is TRBV19; TRBD2 matches at 8 bases. The clonotype was recovered from a woman under 30 who had recovered from COVID-19. CDR3 residues: CASSWGAGGSDEQYF. For the CDR3, the DNA is TGTGCCAGTAGTTGGGGTGCGGGGGGCTCGGACGAGCAGTACTTC. Combining the CDR3 with reference TRBV19 and TRBJ2-7 gives the whole variable domain DGGITQSPKYLFRKEGQNVTLSCEQNLNHDAMYWYRQDPGQGLRLIYYSQIVNDFQKGDIAEGYSVSREKKESFPLTVTSAQKNPTAFYLCASSWGAGGSDEQYFGPGTRLTVT.